This T cell receptor (beta chain) was found in a study of T cells in Graves' hyperthyroidism and ophthalmopathy (dated by TCRdb to between 2017 and 2020). In terms of the full investigation: To identify TCR V-J signatures that set the groups apart, the researchers used a discovery cohort of 100 patients, made up of 43 with Graves' ophthalmopathy and about 60 with stable Graves' hyperthyroidism. Prospective prediction of ophthalmopathy was tested in an independent validation cohort consisting of some 19 hyperthyroidism patients and about 17 patients who later progressed to ophthalmopathy. The 95 to 100 discovery patients were randomly divided into training and test sets at a 7:3 ratio. In more than 5 Graves' hyperthyroidism patients, the study also compared T-cell repertoires from thyroid tissue with T-cell repertoires from blood. After sampling, hyperthyroidism patients received methimazole starting at 30 mg daily, and ophthalmopathy patients received high-dose intravenous methylprednisolone. The paper describes TCR Vbeta CDR3 sequencing of 135 peripheral blood samples, made up of fewer than 50 ophthalmopathy patients, more than 70 hyperthyroidism patients and roughly 17 progressor patients.

The TCR beta CDR3 regions were amplified from RNA transcripts. A first-round RT-PCR of the TCR CDR3 used the HTBI primer set with the Qiagen OneStep RT-PCR kit. A second multiplex PCR round built the libraries, followed by size selection and purification. The libraries were sequenced on an Illumina HiSeq2000 using paired-end 100 bp reads. In the source study's methods: Raw data were processed with SOAPnuke, discarding reads with adapters, uncalled bases, mean Phred below 15, or no exact constant-primer or identifier match. High-quality paired reads were merged with COPE v1.2.5, and unique nucleotide sequences were defined as clonotypes. Clonotypes were aligned to IMGT TRBV, TRBD and TRBJ reference segments using MiTCR v1.1. The analysis was restricted to V-J combinations with a frequency above 0.0001, which together covered about 99% of the repertoires. The TCS score was defined as F50 (clonal expansion) divided by E x V (chaos), with BLOSUM62-based TCRdist calculated between CDR3 peptides within each V-J. Welch's t-statistics and random forest reduced just over 500 V-J features to 13, which were used in a naive Bayes classifier (R e1071). The Morisita-Horn index was used to measure how similar the thyroid and blood repertoires were. The public reads were run again by TCRdb, first through fastp at Q25 and then through MiXCR, and only productive beta chains were kept. Identical CDR3 protein sequences are pooled into one entry, listed with their most common genes and DNA. TCRdb, rather than the study authors, made the V and J calls. The sample profile shows about 660,000 distinct CDR3 sequences; about 45% of them were found once. The ten largest make up less than 8.5% of the sample.

This clonotype appeared a few times. Its antigen remains unidentified. No clone much larger than this one lies a single base away; base qualities are absent. Results the study describes overall, beyond this receptor: No statistical method was used to set the sample size in advance, and investigators knew the group allocation. A 13 V-J signature model separated ophthalmopathy from stable hyperthyroidism, with about 88% sensitivity and 81.08% specificity in cross-validation and 80%/75% in testing. Most expanded thyroid clonotypes (frequency above 0.001) were also detected in blood, suggesting blood repertoires may reflect thyroid immune responses. In validation, the model predicted progression to ophthalmopathy with roughly 66% sensitivity and about 72% specificity, a median of about 6.7 months before onset.

Exclusion was applied to patients with uncontrolled infections, other autoimmune diseases, pregnancy or lactation. Diagnoses relied on clinical symptoms, serum thyroxine and TRAb, thyroid ultrasound and orbital computed tomography. Trizol reagent was used to extract total RNA, and RNA quality was then checked on an Agilent 2100 Bioanalyzer. The sequenced sample was peripheral blood or thyroid tissue (not recorded which). This TCR was sampled from an adult man with Graves' disease, either hyperthyroidism or ophthalmopathy (not recorded which).

The CDR3 reads CSVEMGTGGYYEQYF. The DNA is as follows: TGCAGCGTTGAAATGGGGACAGGGGGATACTACGAGCAGTACTTC. The V and J genes are TRBV29-1 and TRBJ2-7; 11 junctional bases match TRBD1. The germline V gene sets CDR1 to SQVTM and CDR2 to ANQGSEA. The CDR3, from cysteine to phenylalanine, totals 15 residues. Here the CDR3 DNA is all that survives: 45 bases in frame from base 1. Trimming removed 2 bases from V and 3 bases from J; the gene matches leave 6 bases unexplained.